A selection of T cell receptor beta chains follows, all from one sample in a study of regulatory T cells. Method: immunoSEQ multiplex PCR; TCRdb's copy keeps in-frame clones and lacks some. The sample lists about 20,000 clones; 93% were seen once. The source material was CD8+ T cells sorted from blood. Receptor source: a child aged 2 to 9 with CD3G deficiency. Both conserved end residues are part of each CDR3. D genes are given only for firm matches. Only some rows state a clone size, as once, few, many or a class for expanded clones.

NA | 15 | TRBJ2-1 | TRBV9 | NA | TGTGCCAGCAGCTCATCGGGACAACACTACAATGAGCAGTTCTTC | CASSSSGQHYNEQFF
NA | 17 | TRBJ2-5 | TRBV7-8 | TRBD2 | TGTGCCAGCAGCTTAGTTGCGGGAGGGCCGCTTGGAGAGACCCAGTACTTC | CASSLVAGGPLGETQYF
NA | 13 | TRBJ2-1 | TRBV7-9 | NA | TGTGCCAGCAGCTTAAGTGGAGGGGCTGAGCAGTTCTTC | CASSLSGGAEQFF
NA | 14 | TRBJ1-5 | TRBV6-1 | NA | TGTGCCAGCAGTGAATGGGGGAGGGCTCAGCCCCAGCATTTT | CASSEWGRAQPQHF
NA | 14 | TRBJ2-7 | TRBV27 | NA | TGTGCCAGCAGTTTAGCGGCTAGATCGGGAGAGCAGTACTTC | CASSLAARSGEQYF
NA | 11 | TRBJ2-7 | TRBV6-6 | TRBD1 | TGTGCCAGCCAGGGGGCGTACGAGCAGTACTTC | CASQGAYEQYF
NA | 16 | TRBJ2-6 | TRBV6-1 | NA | TGTGCCAGCAGTGAAAGACAACACTCTGGGGCCAACGTCCTGACTTTC | CASSERQHSGANVLTF
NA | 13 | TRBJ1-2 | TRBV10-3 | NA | TGTGCCACCAGAGGAGTTTCCAACTATGGCTACACCTTC | CATRGVSNYGYTF
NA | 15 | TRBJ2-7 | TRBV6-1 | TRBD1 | TGTGCCAGCAGCCTCGGAGTAGGGGGCATCCACGAGCAGTACTTC | CASSLGVGGIHEQYF
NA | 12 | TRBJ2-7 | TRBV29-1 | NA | TGCAGCGTTGGAGTGGTCACCTACGAGCAGTACTTC | CSVGVVTYEQYF
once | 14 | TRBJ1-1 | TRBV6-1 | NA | TGTGCCAGCAGTGAAGGCGAGGGGAACACTGAAGCTTTCTTT | CASSEGEGNTEAFF
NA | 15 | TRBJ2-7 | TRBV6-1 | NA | TGTGCCAGCAGTGAATATGTCAGGGGCCCTTACGAGCAGTACTTC | CASSEYVRGPYEQYF
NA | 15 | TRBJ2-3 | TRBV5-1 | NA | TGCGCCAGCAGTTTCTTTTTGGACTGGAGAGATACGCAGTATTTT | CASSFFLDWRDTQYF
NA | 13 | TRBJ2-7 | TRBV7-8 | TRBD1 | TGTGCCAGCAGCTACCGGGACAGGGACGAGCAGTACTTC | CASSYRDRDEQYF
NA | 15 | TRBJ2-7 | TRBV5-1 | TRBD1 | TGCGCCAGCAGCTTGGCTGGGACAGGGTTCCACGAGCAGTACTTC | CASSLAGTGFHEQYF
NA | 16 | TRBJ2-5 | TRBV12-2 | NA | TGTGCAAGTCGCTTAGTTAGACTCTCCCAACAAGAGACCCAGTACTTC | CASRLVRLSQQETQYF
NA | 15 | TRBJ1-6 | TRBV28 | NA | TGTGCCAGCAGCAGTCTGAGGATAGCAAATTCACCCCTCCACTTT | CASSSLRIANSPLHF
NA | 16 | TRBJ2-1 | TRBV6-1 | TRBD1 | TGTGCCAGCAGTGTTGGCAGGGGGCGAGGTAACAATGAGCAGTTCTTC | CASSVGRGRGNNEQFF
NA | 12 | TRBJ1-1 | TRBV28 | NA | TGTGCCACCTCACAGGGTTTTGCTGAAGCTTTCTTT | CATSQGFAEAFF
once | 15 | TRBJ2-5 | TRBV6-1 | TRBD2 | TGTGCCAGCAGTGCTATAACTAGCGGACAAGAGACCCAGTACTTC | CASSAITSGQETQYF
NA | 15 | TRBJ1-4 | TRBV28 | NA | TGTGCCAGCAGTTCCTCGGGAGGGACTGGCGAAAAACTGTTTTTT | CASSSSGGTGEKLFF
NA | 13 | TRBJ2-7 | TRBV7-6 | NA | TGTGCCAGCAGCTGGACCACCGGGGGCGAGCAGTACTTC | CASSWTTGGEQYF
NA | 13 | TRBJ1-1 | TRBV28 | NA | TGTGCCAGCAGTTATGGTCGGCCGGGGGAAGCTTTCTTT | CASSYGRPGEAFF
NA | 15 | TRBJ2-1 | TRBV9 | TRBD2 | TGTGCCAGCAGCGCCGGGACTAGCGGTTACAATGAGCAGTTCTTC | CASSAGTSGYNEQFF
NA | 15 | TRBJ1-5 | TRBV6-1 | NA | TGTGCCAGCAGTCTACAGGGAGTGGCAAATCAGCCCCAGCATTTT | CASSLQGVANQPQHF
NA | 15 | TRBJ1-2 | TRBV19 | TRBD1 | TGTGCCAGCGCTCCGGGACAGGGGGCAGACTATGGCTACACCTTC | CASAPGQGADYGYTF
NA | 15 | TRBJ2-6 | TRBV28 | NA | TGTGCCAGCAGTTTACCACACTCTGGGGCCAACGTCCTGACTTTC | CASSLPHSGANVLTF
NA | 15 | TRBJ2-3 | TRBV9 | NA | TGTGCCAGCAGCGTACGCGGAGCTAGCACAGATACGCAGTATTTT | CASSVRGASTDTQYF
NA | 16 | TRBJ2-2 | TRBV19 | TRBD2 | TGTGCCAGTAGTAGATTAGCGGGAGGGTCTGCCGGGGAGCTGTTTTTT | CASSRLAGGSAGELFF
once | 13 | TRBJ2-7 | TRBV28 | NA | TGTGCCAGCAGTGCTAGCGACTCCTACGAGCAGTACTTC | CASSASDSYEQYF
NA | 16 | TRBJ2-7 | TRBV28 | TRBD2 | TGTGCCAGCAGTCTCGCTAGCGGGAGCTTTCCCTACGAGCAGTACTTC | CASSLASGSFPYEQYF
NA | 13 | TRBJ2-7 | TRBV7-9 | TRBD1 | TGTGCCAGCAGCGGGGACAGCTCCTACGAGCAGTACTTC | CASSGDSSYEQYF
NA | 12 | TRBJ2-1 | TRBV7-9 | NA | TGTGCCAGCAGCTTAGGGGGACGCGAGCAGTTCTTC | CASSLGGREQFF
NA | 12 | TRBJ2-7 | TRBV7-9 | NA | TGTGCCAGCAGCTTAGATACCTACGAGCAGTACTTC | CASSLDTYEQYF
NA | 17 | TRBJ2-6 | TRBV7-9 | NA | TGTGCCAGCAGCTCGTGGCAAGGGTTCTCTGGGGCCAACGTCCTGACTTTC | CASSSWQGFSGANVLTF
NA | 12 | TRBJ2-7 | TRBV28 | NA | TGTGCCAGCAGCGGCTACTCCTACGAGCAGTACTTC | CASSGYSYEQYF
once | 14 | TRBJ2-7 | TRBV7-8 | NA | TGTGCCAGCAGCTTCGACTTGGGAACCTACGAGCAGTACTTC | CASSFDLGTYEQYF
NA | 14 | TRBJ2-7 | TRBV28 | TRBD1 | TGTGCCAGCAGTGCGACAGGGCTCCTGGGGGAGCAGTACTTC | CASSATGLLGEQYF
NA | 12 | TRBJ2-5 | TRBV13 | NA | TGTGCCAGCAGCTTAGCTGGGGAGACCCAGTACTTC | CASSLAGETQYF
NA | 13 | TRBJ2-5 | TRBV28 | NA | TGTGCCAGCAGTTTTGCGCCGTCGCGAGAGCAGTACTTC | CASSFAPSREQYF
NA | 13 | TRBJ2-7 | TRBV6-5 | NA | TGTGCCAGCAGCGCCGCAGGGAAGGGCGAGCAGTACTTC | CASSAAGKGEQYF
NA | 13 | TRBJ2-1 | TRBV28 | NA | TGTGCCAGCAGTTATGGCAGGGGCTATGAGCAGTTCTTC | CASSYGRGYEQFF
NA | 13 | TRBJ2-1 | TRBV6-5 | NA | TGTGCCAGCAGTTACACACTGGCGGATGAGCAGTTCTTC | CASSYTLADEQFF
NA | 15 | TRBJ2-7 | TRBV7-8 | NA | TGTGCCAGCAGCCTCACCGGGGCCCCCTCCTACGAGCAGTACTTC | CASSLTGAPSYEQYF
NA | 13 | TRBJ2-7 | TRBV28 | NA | TGTGCCAGCAGTTTTGCTGACTCCTACGAGCAGTACTTC | CASSFADSYEQYF
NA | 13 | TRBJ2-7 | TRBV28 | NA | TGTGCCAGCAAACGGGACGTTGCCTACGAGCAGTACTTC | CASKRDVAYEQYF